A single sample gave rise to the 22 T cell receptor beta chains below, sequenced in a study of pediatric ulcerative colitis (dated by TCRdb to the late 2010s). The library came from the immunoSEQ multiplex PCR assay. Imported from immuneACCESS, the table was reduced by TCRdb to in-frame sequences with V and J called. These copies leave out some clones; in studies compared against another copy, an unresolved V gene accounts for under half, and the cause of the remainder is not known. The sample data list 57,000 or so clones, and 87% of these were observed just once. The ten biggest clones cover about 1.5% of the sample. The sequenced sample consisted of blood. Source of these receptors: a boy under 18 who was a control in a study of pediatric ulcerative colitis.

The J gene is TRBJ2-1, the V gene TRBV5-1; D ambiguous. The CDR3 sequence is 12 residues long. The germline V gene has CDR1 SGHRS and CDR2 YFSETQ. V lost 2 bases and J lost 8, with 8 bases in between. This CDR3 is CASSFDWDEQFF. CDR3 nucleotides: TGCGCCAGCAGCTTCGATTGGGATGAGCAGTTCTTC.

The rearrangement joins TRBV5-1 to TRBJ2-5; D might be TRBD2 (5 bases). This CDR3 has 15 residues. V lost 3 bases, J lost 0 bases, and 12 bases lay in between. Germline assignment: CDR1 SGHRS and CDR2 YFSETQ. CDR3: CASSWIREYQETQYF. The CDR3 nucleotides are TGCGCCAGCAGCTGGATAAGGGAGTACCAAGAGACCCAGTACTTC. Together with reference TRBV5-1 and TRBJ2-5, the CDR3 gives the full variable domain: KAGVTQTPRYLIKTRGQQVTLSCSPISGHRSVSWYQQTPGQGLQFLFEYFSETQRNKGNFPGRFSGRQFSNSRSEMNVSTLELGDSALYLCASSWIREYQETQYFGPGTRLLVL.

The V gene is TRBV28, the J gene TRBJ2-7, with D unresolved. CDR1 is MDHEN, CDR2 SYDVKM, per germline. V shed 6 bases and J shed 9 bases, with 15 bases lying between them. There are 12 residues in the CDR3. The CDR3 protein is CASRQTALGQYF. As DNA, the CDR3 is TGTGCCAGCAGGCAAACAGCCCTCGGGCAGTACTTC. The full variable domain, rest sourced from reference TRBV28 and TRBJ2-7, is DVKVTQSSRYLVKRTGEKVFLECVQDMDHENMFWYRQDPGLGLRLIYFSYDVKMKEKGDIPEGYSVSREKKERFSLILESASTNQTSMYLCASRQTALGQYFGPGTRLTVT.

This clone has more than one count but fewer than ten. V and J are TRBV27 and TRBJ1-2; 8 bases align to TRBD1. Trimming at V came to 6 bases and at J to 6 bases, leaving 9 bases not matched to a gene. Germline CDR1 and CDR2: MNHEY and SMNVEV (reference sequence). The CDR3 is made up of 14 amino acids. CDR3 nucleotide sequence: TGTGCCAGCAGCCCATATGGGACAGGAAATGGCTACACCTTC. This translates into CASSPYGTGNGYTF.

The chain links TRBV14 to TRBJ2-7, with D tentatively TRBD1 (5 bases). Germline V gene data show CDR1 as SGHDN and CDR2 as FVKESK. The CDR3 has 15 residues. V was clipped by 4 bases and J by 0 bases, with 13 bases between them. CDR3 DNA sequence: TGTGCCAGCAGCCGTCAGGGCAGGGTCTCCTACGAGCAGTACTTC. Residues: CASSRQGRVSYEQYF. Together with reference TRBV14 and TRBJ2-7, the CDR3 gives the full variable domain: EAGVTQFPSHSVIEKGQTVTLRCDPISGHDNLYWYRRVMGKEIKFLLHFVKESKQDESGMPNNRFLAERTGGTYSTLKVQPAELEDSGVYFCASSRQGRVSYEQYFGPGTRLTVT.

This clone occurred once. The CDR3 protein is CASSHRLVGISYNEQFF. The CDR3 nucleotides are TGTGCCAGCAGCCACAGACTTGTTGGCATCTCCTACAATGAGCAGTTCTTC. The rearrangement links TRBV7-2 to TRBJ2-1; the D is unclear. V lost 5 bases, J lost 0 bases, and 17 bases lay in between. This CDR3 is built from 17 residues. CDR1 is SGHTA and CDR2 is FQGNSA in the germline V gene.

The rearrangement joins TRBV4-1 to TRBJ1-1; 10 nucleotides line up with TRBD1. Germline trimming cut 1 base from V and 5 bases from J; bases unmatched to any gene: 7. The germline V gene encodes CDR1 MGHRA and CDR2 YSYEKL. This CDR3 has 16 residues. In nucleotides, the CDR3 is TGCGCCAGCAGCCAAGGGTTGACAGGGGGCATTACTGAAGCTTTCTTT. Its translation is CASSQGLTGGITEAFF.

The chain has TRBV28 and TRBJ2-7; TRBD2 matches at 12 bases. There are 17 residues in the CDR3. V dropped 3 bases and J dropped 1; count of bases not matched to a gene: 7. Germline V gene sequence: CDR1 MDHEN, CDR2 SYDVKM. The CDR3 loop reads CASSFATSGSASYEQYF. CDR3 nucleotide sequence: TGTGCCAGCAGTTTCGCGACTAGCGGGAGTGCTTCCTACGAGCAGTACTTC.

The V and J genes are TRBV7-3 and TRBJ2-3; 12 bases are shared with TRBD2. The CDR3 has 14 residues. Per the germline V gene, CDR1 is SGHTA and CDR2 is FQGTGA. V shed 4 bases and J 8 bases; nucleotides not matched to a gene: 4. CDR3 protein: CASSSLAGGPTQYF. CDR3 coding DNA: TGTGCCAGCAGCTCCCTAGCGGGGGGGCCTACGCAGTATTTT.

This chain joins TRBV29-1 and TRBJ2-1; 12 bases are a match to TRBD2. CDR3 length: 16 amino acids. After removal of 1 base from V and 7 bases from J, the junction contained 8 bases not matched to a gene. Germline V gives CDR1 SQVTM, CDR2 ANQGSEA. CDR3 residues: CSVEGNPSGRDNEQFF. The CDR3 bases are TGCAGCGTTGAAGGGAATCCTAGCGGGAGGGATAATGAGCAGTTCTTC.

The V and J genes are TRBV5-1 and TRBJ1-1; D is perhaps TRBD1 (5 bases). The germline V gene encodes CDR1 SGHRS and CDR2 YFSETQ. V lost 1 base to trimming and J lost 7 bases, with 14 bases between them. The CDR3 consists of 14 residues. The CDR3 spells CASSLQGDGGEAFF. The CDR3 nucleotides are TGCGCCAGCAGCTTGCAGGGAGATGGCGGTGAAGCTTTCTTT.

The CDR3 coding sequence is TGTGCCAGCAACGGTGCGACTAGCACAGATACGCAGTATTTT. It specifies CASNGATSTDTQYF. The chain couples TRBV2 to TRBJ2-3; D gene ambiguous. Germline V gene data show CDR1 as SNHLY and CDR2 as FYNNEI. The germline V and J ends were trimmed by 7 bases and 0 bases, with 11 bases remaining between them. This CDR3 region has 14 residues.

V usage is TRBV28 and J usage is TRBJ1-1; a weak D match, TRBD1 (5 bases). The CDR3 is 14 residues long. CDR1 MDHEN and CDR2 SYDVKM come from the germline V gene. The germline V and J ends were trimmed by 2 bases and 3 bases, with 10 bases remaining between them. CDR3: CASSLAGYDTEAFF. The CDR3 DNA is TGTGCCAGCAGTTTAGCAGGGTATGACACTGAAGCTTTCTTT. Filled out from reference TRBV28 and TRBJ1-1, the complete variable domain reads DVKVTQSSRYLVKRTGEKVFLECVQDMDHENMFWYRQDPGLGLRLIYFSYDVKMKEKGDIPEGYSVSREKKERFSLILESASTNQTSMYLCASSLAGYDTEAFFGQGTRLTVV.

The V gene is TRBV4-3, the J gene TRBJ2-3, with 10 nucleotides matching TRBD2. Germline V CDR1 and CDR2: LGHNA, YSLEER. The CDR3 loop spans 17 amino acids. The junction had 11 bases not matched to a gene; V was cut back by 3 bases and J by 5 bases. The CDR3 sequence is CASSQTLAGVGEDTQYF. The CDR3 coding sequence is TGCGCCAGCAGCCAGACCCTAGCGGGGGTGGGTGAAGATACGCAGTATTTT.

The rearrangement uses TRBV6-5 and TRBJ2-7; D gene ambiguous. This CDR3 region has 11 residues. Per the germline V gene, CDR1 is MNHEY and CDR2 is SVGAGI. V lost 3 bases, J lost 6 bases, and 6 bases lay in between. For the CDR3, the DNA is TGTGCCAGCAGTTATTTCAGCGAGCAGTACTTC. Encoded protein: CASSYFSEQYF.

This sequence joins TRBV6-4 and TRBJ2-1; no definite D call. The germline gives CDR1 MRHNA, CDR2 SNTAGT. The CDR3 runs 15 residues. Between the trimmed V and J ends, which lost 0 bases and 7 bases, there was a span of 13 bases. CDR3 amino acids: CASSDSVEVRNEQFF. CDR3 nucleotides: TGTGCCAGCAGTGACTCGGTAGAGGTCAGGAATGAGCAGTTCTTC.

The gene calls are TRBV10-2 and TRBJ2-3, with D perhaps assigned TRBD1 or TRBD2 (5 bases each). V was clipped by 3 bases and J by 1 base, with 11 bases between them. The CDR3 spans 15 residues. Germline CDR1 reads WSHSY; CDR2 reads SAAADI. As DNA, the CDR3 is TGCGCCAGCAGTGAAGGGGACGCACGCACAGATACGCAGTATTTT. Translating gives CASSEGDARTDTQYF.

V is TRBV25-1 and J is TRBJ2-1, with a possible D match to TRBD1 (5 bases). With 10 bases removed from V and 4 bases from J, the gap between germline ends came to 11 bases. Germline loops: CDR1 MGHDK, CDR2 SYGVNS. This CDR3 is 12 amino acids long. The CDR3 is CATDSTYNEQFF. CDR3 nucleotides: TGTGCCACCGACAGCACGTACAATGAGCAGTTCTTC.

This sequence joins TRBV5-1 and TRBJ2-3; D gene ambiguous. The CDR3 consists of 11 residues. Germline V CDR1 and CDR2: SGHRS, YFSETQ. The V end lost 4 bases, the J end lost 5 bases, and 5 bases lay between the germline ends. For the CDR3, the DNA is TGCGCCAGCAGCCCCGGAGATACGCAGTATTTT. It yields the protein CASSPGDTQYF.

The V gene is TRBV6-4, the J gene TRBJ2-2; 9 bases align to TRBD1. The CDR3 is made up of 16 amino acids. CDR1 is MRHNA and CDR2 is SNTAGT in the germline V gene. V trimming: 4 bases; J trimming: 5 bases; junction bases outside the gene matches: 8. The CDR3 DNA follows: TGTGCCAGCAGTGCGGGACAGGGCACCCCAACCGGGGAGCTGTTTTTT. This translates into CASSAGQGTPTGELFF.

The chain recombines TRBV6-1 with TRBJ2-3, with 14 bases aligning to TRBD2. The CDR3 sequence is 18 residues long. CDR1 MNHNS and CDR2 SASEGT come from the germline V gene. V shed 2 bases, J shed 0 bases, and the junction held 4 bases outside the gene matches. The CDR3 is CASSERLAGGLSTDTQYF. In nucleotides, the CDR3 is TGTGCCAGCAGTGAACGACTAGCGGGAGGGCTTAGCACAGATACGCAGTATTTT.

The rearrangement uses TRBV6-5 and TRBJ2-7; TRBD1 is a possible D gene (5 bases). Germline CDR1 and CDR2: MNHEY and SVGAGI. V was trimmed by 4 bases and J by 5 bases, leaving 12 bases between them. The CDR3 is 13 amino acids. The CDR3 spells CASSSARVNEQYF. In DNA form, the CDR3 reads TGTGCCAGCAGTTCAGCCAGGGTTAACGAGCAGTACTTC.